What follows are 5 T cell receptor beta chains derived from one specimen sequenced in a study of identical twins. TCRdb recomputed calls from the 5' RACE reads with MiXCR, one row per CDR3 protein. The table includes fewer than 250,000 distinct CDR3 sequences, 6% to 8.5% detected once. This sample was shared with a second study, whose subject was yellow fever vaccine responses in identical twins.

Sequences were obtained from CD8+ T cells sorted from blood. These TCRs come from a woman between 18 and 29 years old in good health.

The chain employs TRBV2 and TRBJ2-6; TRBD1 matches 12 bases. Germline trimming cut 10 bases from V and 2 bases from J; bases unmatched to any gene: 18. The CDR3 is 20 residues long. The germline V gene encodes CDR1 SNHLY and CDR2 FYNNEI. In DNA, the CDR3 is TGTGCCATACGAAATATGAGGAGTGGGACAGGGGGCACTGGGGCCAACGTCCTGACTTTC. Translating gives CAIRNMRSGTGGTGANVLTF.

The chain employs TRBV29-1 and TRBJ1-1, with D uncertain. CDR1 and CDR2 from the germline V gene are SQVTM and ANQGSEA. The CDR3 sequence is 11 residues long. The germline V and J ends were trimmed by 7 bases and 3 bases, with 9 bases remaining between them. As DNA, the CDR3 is TGCAGCGCAGATGAGGACACTGAAGCTTTCTTT. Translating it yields CSADEDTEAFF. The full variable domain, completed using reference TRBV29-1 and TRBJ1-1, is SAVISQKPSRDICQRGTSLTIQCQVDSQVTMMFWYRQQPGQSLTLIATANQGSEATYESGFVIDKFPISRPNLTFSTLTVSNMSPEDSSIYLCSADEDTEAFFGQGTRLTVV.

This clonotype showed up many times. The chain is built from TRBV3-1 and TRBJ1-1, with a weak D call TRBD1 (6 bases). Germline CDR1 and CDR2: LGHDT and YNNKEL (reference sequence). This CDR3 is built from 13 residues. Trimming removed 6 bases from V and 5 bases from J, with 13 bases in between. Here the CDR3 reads CASREQGETEAFF. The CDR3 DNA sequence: TGTGCCAGCAGAGAACAGGGAGAGACTGAAGCTTTCTTT.

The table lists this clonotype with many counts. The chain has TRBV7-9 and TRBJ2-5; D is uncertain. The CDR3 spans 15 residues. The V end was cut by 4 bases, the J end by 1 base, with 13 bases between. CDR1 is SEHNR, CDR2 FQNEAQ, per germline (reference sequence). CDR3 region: CASSCMSWFQETQYF. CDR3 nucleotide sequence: TGTGCCAGCAGCTGTATGTCGTGGTTCCAAGAGACCCAGTACTTC.

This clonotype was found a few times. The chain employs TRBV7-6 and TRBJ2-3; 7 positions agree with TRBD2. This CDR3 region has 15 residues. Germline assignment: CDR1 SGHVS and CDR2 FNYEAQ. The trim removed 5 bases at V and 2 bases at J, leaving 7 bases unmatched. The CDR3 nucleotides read TGTGCCAGCAGCCTGCTAGCGGTACACACAGATACGCAGTATTTT. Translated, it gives CASSLLAVHTDTQYF.